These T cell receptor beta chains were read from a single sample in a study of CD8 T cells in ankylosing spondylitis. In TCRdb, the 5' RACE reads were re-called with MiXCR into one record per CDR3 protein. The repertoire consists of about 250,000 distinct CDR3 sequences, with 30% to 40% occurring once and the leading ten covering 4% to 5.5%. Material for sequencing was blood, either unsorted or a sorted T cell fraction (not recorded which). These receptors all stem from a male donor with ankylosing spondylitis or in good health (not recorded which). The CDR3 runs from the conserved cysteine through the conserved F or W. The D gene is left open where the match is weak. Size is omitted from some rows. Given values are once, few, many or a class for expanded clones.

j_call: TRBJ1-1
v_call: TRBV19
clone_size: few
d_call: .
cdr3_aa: CASSPPGLYAEAFF
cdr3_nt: TGTGCCAGTAGTCCCCCAGGGCTATATGCTGAAGCTTTCTTT

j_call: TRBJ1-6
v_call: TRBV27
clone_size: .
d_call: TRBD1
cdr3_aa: CASSDWTGLNSPLHF
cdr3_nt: TGTGCCAGCAGCGACTGGACAGGGCTTAATTCACCCCTCCACTTT

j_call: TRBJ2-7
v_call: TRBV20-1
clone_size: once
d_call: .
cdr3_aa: CSARDLRAVFEQYF
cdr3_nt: TGCAGTGCTAGAGATCTCCGCGCGGTTTTCGAGCAGTACTTC

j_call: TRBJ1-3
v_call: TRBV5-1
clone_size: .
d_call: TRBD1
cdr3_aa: CASSSADRGSGNTIYF
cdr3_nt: TGCGCCAGCAGCAGCGCGGACAGGGGGTCTGGAAACACCATATATTTT

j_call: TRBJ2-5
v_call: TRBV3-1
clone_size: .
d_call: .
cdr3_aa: CASSRNRGETQYF
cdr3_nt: TGTGCCAGCAGCCGAAACAGAGGGGAGACCCAGTACTTC

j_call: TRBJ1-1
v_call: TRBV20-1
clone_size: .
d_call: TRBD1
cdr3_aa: CSAPRTGTGVTEAFF
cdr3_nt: TGCAGTGCTCCCCGCACCGGGACAGGGGTCACTGAAGCTTTCTTT

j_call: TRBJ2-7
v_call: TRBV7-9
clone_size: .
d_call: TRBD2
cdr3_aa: CASSPPGGGDSYEQYF
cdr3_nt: TGTGCCAGCAGCCCCCCCGGCGGGGGGGACTCCTACGAGCAGTACTTC

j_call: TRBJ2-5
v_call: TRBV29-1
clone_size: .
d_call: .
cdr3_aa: CSVAGGPREETQYF
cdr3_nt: TGCAGCGTTGCCGGGGGGCCGAGGGAAGAGACCCAGTACTTC

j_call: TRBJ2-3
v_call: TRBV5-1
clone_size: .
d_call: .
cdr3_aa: CASTLINTDTQYF
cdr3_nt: TGCGCCAGCACCCTGATCAACACAGATACGCAGTATTTT

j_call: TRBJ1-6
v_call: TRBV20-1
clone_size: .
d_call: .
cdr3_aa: CSARTRGGADNSPLHF
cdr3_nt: TGCAGTGCTAGAACAAGGGGGGGCGCCGATAATTCACCCCTCCACTTT

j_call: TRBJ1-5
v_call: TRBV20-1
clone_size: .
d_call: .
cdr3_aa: CSARESVGPYSNQPQHF
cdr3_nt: TGCAGTGCTAGAGAATCAGTGGGGCCTTATAGCAATCAGCCCCAGCATTTT

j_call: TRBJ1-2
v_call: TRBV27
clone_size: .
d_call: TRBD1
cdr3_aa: CASSLSPGQGANYGYTF
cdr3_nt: TGTGCCAGCAGTTTATCACCCGGACAGGGGGCTAACTATGGCTACACCTTC

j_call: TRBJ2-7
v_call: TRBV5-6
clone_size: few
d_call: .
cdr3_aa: CASTWANEQYF
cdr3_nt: TGTGCCAGCACTTGGGCGAACGAGCAGTACTTC